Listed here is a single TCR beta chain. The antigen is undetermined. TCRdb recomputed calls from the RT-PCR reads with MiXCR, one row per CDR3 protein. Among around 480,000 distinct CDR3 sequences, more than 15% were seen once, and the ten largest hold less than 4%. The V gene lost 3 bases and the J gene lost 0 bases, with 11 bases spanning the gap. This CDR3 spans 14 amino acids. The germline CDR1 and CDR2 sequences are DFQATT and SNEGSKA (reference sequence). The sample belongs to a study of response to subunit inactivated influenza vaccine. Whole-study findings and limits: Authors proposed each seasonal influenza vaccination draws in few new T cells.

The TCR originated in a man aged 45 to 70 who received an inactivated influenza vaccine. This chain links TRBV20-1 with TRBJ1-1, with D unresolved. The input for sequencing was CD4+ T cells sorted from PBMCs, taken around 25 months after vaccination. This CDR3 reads CSASLSSLNTEAFF. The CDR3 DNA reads TGCAGTGCTAGTTTATCTTCCTTGAACACTGAAGCTTTCTTT.